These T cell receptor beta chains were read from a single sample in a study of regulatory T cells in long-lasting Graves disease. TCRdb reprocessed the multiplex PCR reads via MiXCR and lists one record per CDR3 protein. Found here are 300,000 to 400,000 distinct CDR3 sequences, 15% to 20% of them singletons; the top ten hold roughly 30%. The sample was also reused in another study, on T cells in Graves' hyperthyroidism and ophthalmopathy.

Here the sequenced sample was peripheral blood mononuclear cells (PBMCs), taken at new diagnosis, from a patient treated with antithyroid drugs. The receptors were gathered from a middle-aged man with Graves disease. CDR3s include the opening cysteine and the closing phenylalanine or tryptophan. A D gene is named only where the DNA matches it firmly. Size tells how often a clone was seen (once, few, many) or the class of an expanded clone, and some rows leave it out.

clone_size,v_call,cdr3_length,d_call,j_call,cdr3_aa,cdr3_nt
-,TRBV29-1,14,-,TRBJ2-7,CSVEDRRKGDEQYF,TGCAGCGTTGAAGATCGTAGGAAGGGGGACGAGCAGTACTTC
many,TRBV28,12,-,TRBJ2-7,CASSSESYEQYF,TGTGCCAGCAGTTCCGAATCCTACGAGCAGTACTTC
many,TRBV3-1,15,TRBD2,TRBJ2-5,CASSQAGGTQETQYF,TGTGCCAGCAGCCAAGCCGGGGGGACTCAAGAGACCCAGTACTTC
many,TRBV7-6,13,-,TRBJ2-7,CASSPVVGYEQYF,TGTGCCAGCAGCCCGGTTGTCGGCTACGAGCAGTACTTC
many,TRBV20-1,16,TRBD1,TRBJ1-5,CSAGGTGGISDQPQHF,TGCAGTGCCGGAGGGACAGGGGGCATAAGTGATCAGCCCCAGCATTTT
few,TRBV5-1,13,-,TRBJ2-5,CASSTRGDETQYF,TGCGCCAGCAGCACCCGCGGGGATGAGACCCAGTACTTC
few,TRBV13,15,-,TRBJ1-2,CASSPSPDRAYGYTF,TGTGCCAGCAGCCCTAGCCCTGACAGAGCTTATGGCTACACCTTC
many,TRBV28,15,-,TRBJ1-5,CASKDGGRVNQPQHF,TGTGCCAGCAAAGACGGGGGCAGGGTGAATCAGCCCCAGCATTTT
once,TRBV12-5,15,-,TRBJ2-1,CASVLNPGVYNEQFF,TGTGCTAGTGTTTTGAACCCGGGGGTGTACAATGAGCAGTTCTTC
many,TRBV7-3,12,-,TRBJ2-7,CASRPQGNEQYF,TGTGCCAGCAGACCTCAGGGGAACGAGCAGTACTTC
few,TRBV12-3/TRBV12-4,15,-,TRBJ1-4,CASTRYSTSNEKLFF,TGTGCCAGCACCCGATACTCGACTTCTAATGAAAAACTGTTTTTT
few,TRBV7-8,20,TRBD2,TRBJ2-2,CASSLFRGLAGGRSTGELFF,TGTGCCAGCAGCTTATTTAGGGGACTAGCGGGGGGGCGGAGCACCGGGGAGCTGTTTTTT
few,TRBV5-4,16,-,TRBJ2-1,CASSFLSLRLNNEQFF,TGTGCCAGCAGCTTCTTGTCGTTAAGGCTCAACAATGAGCAGTTCTTC
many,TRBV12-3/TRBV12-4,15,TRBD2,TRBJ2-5,CASSVTSGGRETQYF,TGTGCCAGCAGTGTGACTAGCGGGGGGAGGGAGACCCAGTACTTC
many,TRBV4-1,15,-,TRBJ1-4,CASSGRDVIYEKLFF,TGCGCCAGCAGCGGACGGGACGTCATTTATGAAAAACTGTTTTTT
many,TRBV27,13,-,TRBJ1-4,CASSFRADEKLFF,TGTGCCAGCAGTTTTCGGGCCGATGAAAAACTGTTTTTT
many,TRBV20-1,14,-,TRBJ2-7,CSARDSTRRYEQYF,TGCAGTGCTAGAGATTCCACCAGACGCTACGAGCAGTACTTC
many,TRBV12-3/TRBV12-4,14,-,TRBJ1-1,CASRKTESNTEAFF,TGTGCCAGCAGGAAAACAGAATCGAACACTGAAGCTTTCTTT
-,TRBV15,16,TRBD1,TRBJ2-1,CATSREDRGLYNEQFF,TGTGCCACCAGCAGGGAAGACAGGGGGCTCTACAATGAGCAGTTCTTC
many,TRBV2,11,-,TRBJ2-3,CASKYGDTQYF,TGTGCCAGCAAATATGGAGATACGCAGTATTTT
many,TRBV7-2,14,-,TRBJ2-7,CASSYRVGDYEQYF,TGTGCCAGCTCATATCGAGTGGGGGATTACGAGCAGTACTTC
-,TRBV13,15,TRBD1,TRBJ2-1,CASSFRDRHYNEQFF,TGTGCCAGCAGCTTCAGGGACAGGCACTACAATGAGCAGTTCTTC
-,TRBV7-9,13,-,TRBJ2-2,CASSPQQSGELFF,TGTGCCAGCAGCCCCCAACAGTCCGGGGAGCTGTTTTTT
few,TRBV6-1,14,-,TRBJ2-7,CASKGVDVTYEQYF,TGTGCCAGTAAGGGGGTCGACGTAACCTACGAGCAGTACTTC
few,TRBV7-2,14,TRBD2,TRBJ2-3,CAGKRGGPTDTQYF,TGTGCCGGCAAGCGGGGGGGCCCCACAGATACGCAGTATTTT
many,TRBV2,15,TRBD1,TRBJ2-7,CASSGDRASVYEQYF,TGTGCCAGCAGTGGAGACAGGGCGTCCGTCTACGAGCAGTACTTC
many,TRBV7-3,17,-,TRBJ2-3,CASSSAYGARRTDTQYF,TGTGCCAGCAGCAGTGCGTATGGGGCTCGCAGAACAGATACGCAGTATTTT
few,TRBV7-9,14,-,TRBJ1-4,CASSEGLINEKLFF,TGTGCCAGCAGTGAGGGGCTGATAAATGAAAAACTGTTTTTT
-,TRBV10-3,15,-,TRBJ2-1,CAISDRSGNYNEQFF,TGTGCCATCAGTGACAGGTCAGGGAACTACAATGAGCAGTTCTTC
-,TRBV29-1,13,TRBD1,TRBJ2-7,CSVGQGNPYEQYF,TGCAGCGTGGGACAGGGGAACCCCTACGAGCAGTACTTC
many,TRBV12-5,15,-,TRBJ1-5,CAGESVGRSNQPQHF,TGTGCTGGAGAAAGCGTAGGACGGAGCAATCAGCCCCAGCATTTT
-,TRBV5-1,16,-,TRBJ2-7,CASSSRSATSYNEQYF,TGCGCCAGCAGCTCACGATCAGCGACCTCCTACAACGAGCAGTACTTC
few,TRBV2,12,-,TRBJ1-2,CASRVDTGGYTF,TGTGCCAGCAGAGTAGACACGGGGGGCTACACCTTC
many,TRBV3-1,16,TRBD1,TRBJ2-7,CASSPSGDRQFYEQYF,TGTGCCAGCAGCCCTTCGGGGGACAGGCAATTCTACGAGCAGTACTTC
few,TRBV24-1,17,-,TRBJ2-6,CATSDYSGDSGANVLTF,TGTGCCACCAGTGATTATTCAGGGGACTCTGGGGCCAACGTCCTGACTTTC
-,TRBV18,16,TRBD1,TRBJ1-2,CASSPPGQGARYGYTF,TGTGCCAGCTCACCACCGGGGCAGGGGGCAAGATATGGCTACACCTTC
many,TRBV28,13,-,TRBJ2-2,CASSFSGSGELFF,TGTGCCAGCAGTTTCTCGGGGTCCGGGGAGCTGTTTTTT
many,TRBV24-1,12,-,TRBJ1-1,CATSDRDTEAFF,TGTGCCACCAGTGATCGGGACACTGAAGCTTTCTTT
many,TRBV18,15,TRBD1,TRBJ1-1,CASSQTGGRDTEAFF,TGTGCCAGCTCACAGACAGGGGGAAGGGACACTGAAGCTTTCTTT
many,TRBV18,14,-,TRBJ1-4,CASSPGLTNEKLFF,TGTGCCAGCTCACCAGGGTTAACTAATGAAAAACTGTTTTTT
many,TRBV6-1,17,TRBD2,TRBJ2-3,CASRSPSGTRNTDTQYF,TGTGCCAGCAGATCTCCCTCCGGGACTAGGAACACAGATACGCAGTATTTT
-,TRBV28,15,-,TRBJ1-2,CASSIMGSNTYGYTF,TGTGCCAGCAGTATTATGGGGTCGAACACCTATGGCTACACCTTC
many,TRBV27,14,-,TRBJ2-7,CASSLSHRAYEQYF,TGTGCCAGCAGTTTATCGCACAGGGCCTACGAGCAGTACTTC
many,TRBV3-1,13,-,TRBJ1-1,CASSQDPGLGAFF,TGTGCCAGCAGCCAAGATCCAGGGTTAGGAGCTTTCTTT
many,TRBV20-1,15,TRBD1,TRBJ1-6,CSARGPDREGSPLHF,TGCAGTGCTAGGGGTCCGGACAGGGAAGGTTCACCCCTCCACTTT
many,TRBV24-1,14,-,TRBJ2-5,CATSDWQGGETQYF,TGTGCCACCAGTGATTGGCAGGGTGGAGAGACCCAGTACTTC